This T cell receptor (beta chain) was sequenced during a study of radiotherapy plus CTLA-4 blockade in lung cancer. V was pared by 1 base and J by 4 bases, with 13 bases between. This CDR3 has 15 residues. CDR1 is MNHNS and CDR2 is SASEGT in the germline V gene. As to this clone: The target antigen is unknown.

Overall study results and limits: Peripheral blood showed expansion of tumor-derived TCR clones after radiotherapy and ipilimumab.

The assay was immunoSEQ multiplex PCR, and TCRdb's table has in-frame clones only and misses some. The sample records 35,000 to 50,000 clones, about three quarters being singletons. The rearrangement uses TRBV6-1 and TRBJ1-2, with D possibly matching TRBD1 (6 bases). The receptor's source is a human donor with non-small cell lung cancer who had a complete response to radiotherapy plus ipilimumab. The sample here was peripheral blood, taken from a patient treated with radiotherapy plus ipilimumab. CDR3 residues: CASSEVGGFSYGYTF. The CDR3, as DNA: TGTGCCAGCAGTGAAGTAGGGGGTTTTAGCTATGGCTACACCTTC.